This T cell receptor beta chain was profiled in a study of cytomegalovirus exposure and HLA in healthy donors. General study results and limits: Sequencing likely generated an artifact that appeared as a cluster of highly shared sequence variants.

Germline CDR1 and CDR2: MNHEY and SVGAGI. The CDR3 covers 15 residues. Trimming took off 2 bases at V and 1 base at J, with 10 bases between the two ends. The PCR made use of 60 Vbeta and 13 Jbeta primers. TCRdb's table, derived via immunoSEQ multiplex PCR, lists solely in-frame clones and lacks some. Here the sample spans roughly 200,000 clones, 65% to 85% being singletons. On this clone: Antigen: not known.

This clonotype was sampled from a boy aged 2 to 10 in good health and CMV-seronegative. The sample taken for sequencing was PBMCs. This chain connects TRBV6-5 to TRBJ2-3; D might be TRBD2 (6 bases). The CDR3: CASSYAASGTDTQYF. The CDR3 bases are TGTGCCAGCAGTTACGCTGCTAGCGGCACAGATACGCAGTATTTT.